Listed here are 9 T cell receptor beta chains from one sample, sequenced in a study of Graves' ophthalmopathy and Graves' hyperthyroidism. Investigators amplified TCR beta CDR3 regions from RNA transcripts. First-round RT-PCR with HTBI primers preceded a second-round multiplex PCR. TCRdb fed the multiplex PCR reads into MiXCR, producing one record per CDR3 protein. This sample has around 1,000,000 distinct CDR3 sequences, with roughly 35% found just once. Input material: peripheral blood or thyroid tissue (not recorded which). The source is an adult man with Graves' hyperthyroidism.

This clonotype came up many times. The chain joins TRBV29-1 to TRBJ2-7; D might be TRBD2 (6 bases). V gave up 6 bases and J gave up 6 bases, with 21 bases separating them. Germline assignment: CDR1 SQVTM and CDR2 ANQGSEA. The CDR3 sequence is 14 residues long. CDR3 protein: CSVRGMEGSAEQYF. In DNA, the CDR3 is TGCAGCGTACGGGGCATGGAGGGGTCGGCCGAGCAGTACTTC.

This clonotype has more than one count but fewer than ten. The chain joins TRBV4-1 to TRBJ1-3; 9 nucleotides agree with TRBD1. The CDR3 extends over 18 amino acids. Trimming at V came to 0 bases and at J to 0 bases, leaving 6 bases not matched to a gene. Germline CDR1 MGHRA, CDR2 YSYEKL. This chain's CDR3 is CASSQDRTGALSGNTIYF. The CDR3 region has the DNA TGCGCCAGCAGCCAAGATCGGACAGGGGCACTCTCTGGAAACACCATATATTTT.

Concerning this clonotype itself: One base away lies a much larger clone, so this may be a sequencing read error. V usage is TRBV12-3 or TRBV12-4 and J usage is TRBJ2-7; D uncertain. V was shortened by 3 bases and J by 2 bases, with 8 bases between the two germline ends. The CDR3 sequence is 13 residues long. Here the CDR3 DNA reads TGTGCCAGCAGTTTCGCCAGTACCTACGAGCAGTACTTC. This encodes CASSFASTYEQYF.

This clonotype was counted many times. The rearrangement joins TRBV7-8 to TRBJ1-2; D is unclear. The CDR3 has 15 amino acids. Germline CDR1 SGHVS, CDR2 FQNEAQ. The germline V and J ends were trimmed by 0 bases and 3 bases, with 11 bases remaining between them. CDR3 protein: CASSLAPPGYYGYTF. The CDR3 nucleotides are TGTGCCAGCAGCTTAGCGCCCCCAGGATACTATGGCTACACCTTC.

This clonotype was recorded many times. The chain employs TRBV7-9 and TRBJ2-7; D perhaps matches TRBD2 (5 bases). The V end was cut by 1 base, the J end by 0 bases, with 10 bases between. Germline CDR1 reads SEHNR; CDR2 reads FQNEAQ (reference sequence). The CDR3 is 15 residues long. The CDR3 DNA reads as TGTGCCAGCAGCTTAGATGCGGGTATCTCCTACGAGCAGTACTTC. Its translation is CASSLDAGISYEQYF.

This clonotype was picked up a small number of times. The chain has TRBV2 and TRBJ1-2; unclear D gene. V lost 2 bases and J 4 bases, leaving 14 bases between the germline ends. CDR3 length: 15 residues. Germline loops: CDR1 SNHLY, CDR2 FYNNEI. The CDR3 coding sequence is TGTGCCAGCAGTGAAATCCAGTTAACGGGCTATGGCTACACCTTC. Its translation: CASSEIQLTGYGYTF.

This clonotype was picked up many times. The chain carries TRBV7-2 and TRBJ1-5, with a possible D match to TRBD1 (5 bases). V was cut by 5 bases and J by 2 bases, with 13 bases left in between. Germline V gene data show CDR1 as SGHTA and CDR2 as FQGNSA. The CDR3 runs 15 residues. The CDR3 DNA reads TGTGCCAGCAGCCCACCTGGGGGGGGCAATCAGCCCCAGCATTTT. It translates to CASSPPGGGNQPQHF.

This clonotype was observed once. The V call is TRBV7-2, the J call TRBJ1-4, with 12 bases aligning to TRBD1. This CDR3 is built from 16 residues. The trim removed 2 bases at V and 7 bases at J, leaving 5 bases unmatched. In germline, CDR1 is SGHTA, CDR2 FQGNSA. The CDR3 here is CASSLPGQGATEKLFF. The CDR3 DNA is TGTGCCAGCAGCTTACCGGGACAGGGGGCCACTGAAAAACTGTTTTTT.

The chain's CDR3 is CASSQGGLAGAEQYF. The CDR3, as DNA: TGCGCCAGCAGCCAAGGAGGACTAGCGGGAGCCGAGCAGTACTTC. The gene calls are TRBV4-1 and TRBJ2-7, with 13 bases fitting TRBD2. The CDR3 spans 15 residues. J was trimmed by 6 bases and V by 1 base; bases with no gene match: 3. Germline V gives CDR1 MGHRA, CDR2 YSYEKL.